This TCR beta chain emerged from a study of identical twins. Study-level findings and limits: There were fewer insertions in abundant cord blood beta clonotypes, but memory repertoires showed no such pattern. It was out-of-frame TCR alpha sharing in monozygotic twins that models underestimated.

A universal primer site was created by template switching, with the cDNA bearing unique molecular identifiers. MiXCR was run by TCRdb on the 5' RACE reads, yielding one entry per CDR3 protein. The table has roughly 1,500,000 distinct CDR3 sequences, 32% seen once; the top ten hold about 0.25%. As concerns this clonotype: Its antigen is unknown.

This receptor was taken from a newborn girl in good health. Sequenced input: cord blood.

This CDR3 is CSASLQQNIQYF. CDR3 bases: TGCAGTGCATCGCTCCAGCAAAACATTCAGTACTTC. The chain has TRBV20-1 and TRBJ2-4; no definite D call. Germline V lookup: CDR1 DFQATT, CDR2 SNEGSKA (reference sequence). The CDR3 extends over 12 amino acids. Trimming removed 6 bases at V and 5 bases at J, with 11 bases between.